This TCR beta chain stems from a study of T cells in Graves' hyperthyroidism and ophthalmopathy. Amplified TCR beta CDR3 regions derived from RNA transcripts. HTBI primers were used for first-round RT-PCR of the TCR CDR3. TCRdb processed the multiplex PCR reads anew with MiXCR; each CDR3 protein has one entry. The sample contains hundreds of thousands of distinct CDR3 sequences, 30% to 40% of which appear only once. V was clipped by 1 base and J by 3 bases, with 6 bases between them. Per the germline V gene, CDR1 is DFQATT and CDR2 is SNEGSKA (reference sequence). This CDR3 is 12 amino acids long. This clonotype was observed many times.

Sequenced: blood. The rearrangement links TRBV20-1 to TRBJ2-5; D gene uncertain. The source is a woman aged 40 to 49 with Graves' hyperthyroidism. CDR3 sequence (DNA): TGCAGTGCTAGAGTTCCGGAAGAGACCCAGTACTTC. Its translation: CSARVPEETQYF.